These 20 T cell receptor beta chains were all obtained from the same sample, sequenced in a study of blood T cell repertoires in COVID-19. Profiled with immunoSEQ multiplex PCR; TCRdb holds only in-frame clones, not every one. This repertoire shows approximately 34,000 clones, 75% to 90% found once; its top ten account for about an eighth. Sequenced: peripheral blood. The receptor set was obtained from a woman in her seventies with acute or convalescent COVID-19.

This chain links TRBV11-2 with TRBJ2-7, with TRBD1 matching 9 bases. CDR1 and CDR2 (germline): SGHAT, FQNNGV. V lost 3 bases and J lost 5; bases outside the gene matches: 8. CDR3 length: 15 residues. The CDR3 sequence: CASSFVLTGGDEQYF. The CDR3, as DNA: TGTGCCAGCAGCTTCGTCCTGACAGGGGGGGACGAGCAGTACTTC.

The V call is TRBV6-5, the J call TRBJ2-2; possibly TRBD1 for D (6 bases). The germline CDR1 and CDR2 sequences are MNHEY and SVGAGI. Trimming pared 6 bases from V and 1 base from J, leaving 9 bases between. There are 14 residues in the CDR3. The DNA for the CDR3 is TGTGCCAGCAGGATGACAGGGAACACCGGGGAGCTGTTTTTT. This translates into CASRMTGNTGELFF.

This clone was observed once. V gene TRBV4-2 combines with J gene TRBJ2-7, with TRBD1 matching over 11 bases. This CDR3 has 15 amino acids. The germline gives CDR1 LGHNA, CDR2 YNFKEQ. V dropped 4 bases and J dropped 0; count of bases not matched to a gene: 2. In DNA form, the CDR3 reads TGTGCCAGCAGCCGGACAGGGGGCTCCTCCTACGAGCAGTACTTC. Protein product: CASSRTGGSSYEQYF.

This clone was recorded once. V is TRBV18 and J is TRBJ2-7; 7 nucleotides line up with TRBD2. With 1 base clipped from V and 0 bases from J, the junction kept 6 bases outside the gene matches. CDR3 length equals 16 residues. The germline CDR1 and CDR2 sequences are KGHSH and LQKENI. The CDR3 DNA sequence: TGTGCCAGCTCACCACGGGTGGGAGGGAGCTCCTACGAGCAGTACTTC. It yields the protein CASSPRVGGSSYEQYF.

Details on this clone: This CDR3 is missing its conserved last phenylalanine or tryptophan, likely due to a read error. The DNA is omitted, as the CDR3 cannot be located on it reliably, and the CDR3 follows TCRdb's listing. This chain connects TRBV27 to TRBJ1-1. Germline V gene lookup returns CDR1 MNHEY and CDR2 SMNVEV (reference sequence). Termini included, the CDR3 measures 8 amino acids. This chain's CDR3 is CASSRGSV.

The chain combines TRBV20-1 with TRBJ2-3; D may be TRBD2 (6 bases). Deletions cut 3 bases from V and 0 bases from J, with 13 bases between. There are 15 residues in the CDR3. Looked up from germline, CDR1 is DFQATT and CDR2 is SNEGSKA (reference sequence). Here the CDR3 DNA reads TGCAGTGCTAGTAGGGACGGGGGAAGCACAGATACGCAGTATTTT. This codes for CSASRDGGSTDTQYF.

V gene TRBV19 combines with J gene TRBJ1-2; 8 nucleotides align to TRBD1. V was clipped by 5 bases and J by 4 bases; unmatched bases: 6. Germline values: CDR1 LNHDA, CDR2 SQIVND (reference sequence). CDR3 length: 14 amino acids. In nucleotides, the CDR3 is TGTGCCAGTAGTTTCGGGACAGGTCTCTATGGCTACACCTTC. Its protein is CASSFGTGLYGYTF.

The chain uses TRBV28 and TRBJ2-1; D gene ambiguous. Germline CDR1 and CDR2: MDHEN and SYDVKM. V was shortened by 3 bases and J by 4 bases, with 13 bases between the two germline ends. The CDR3 is 15 residues long. Here the CDR3 DNA reads TGTGCCAGCAGTTTCACAGCTACAGTGTACAATGAGCAGTTCTTC. This codes for CASSFTATVYNEQFF.

The V and J genes are TRBV7-2 and TRBJ1-1; no reliable D call. Trimming shortened V by 6 bases and J by 0 bases, and 8 bases separated the two germline ends. The length of the CDR3 is 13 residues. Germline loops: CDR1 SGHTA, CDR2 FQGNSA. The DNA for the CDR3 is TGTGCCAGCAGGATAGCGATGAACACTGAAGCTTTCTTT. It codes for CASRIAMNTEAFF.

The CDR3 is CASRGRPEAFF. CDR3 DNA: TGTGCCAGCAGGGGGCGCCCTGAAGCTTTCTTT. The chain has TRBV28 and TRBJ1-1; tentatively, D is TRBD1 (5 bases). V lost 6 bases and J lost 6, with 8 bases in between. Germline V gene data show CDR1 as MDHEN and CDR2 as SYDVKM. This CDR3 spans 11 amino acids.

CDR3 protein: CASSRNRVYNSPLHF. CDR3 DNA: TGTGCCAGCTCACGAAACAGGGTTTATAATTCACCCCTCCACTTT. The chain couples TRBV18 to TRBJ1-6, with a possible D match to TRBD1 (6 bases). Trimming took off 4 bases at V and 4 bases at J, with 11 bases between the two ends. Germline assignment: CDR1 KGHSH and CDR2 LQKENI. The CDR3 is made up of 15 amino acids.

The chain couples TRBV5-1 to TRBJ1-1; D not resolved. The V gene lost 7 bases and the J gene lost 0 bases, with 13 bases spanning the gap. The CDR3 sequence is 14 residues long. Germline-derived CDR1 and CDR2 are SGHRS and YFSETQ. CDR3 loop: CASCREKLNTEAFF. CDR3 nucleotides: TGCGCCAGCTGTCGAGAGAAACTGAACACTGAAGCTTTCTTT.

The chain joins TRBV12-3 or TRBV12-4 to TRBJ1-1; D might be TRBD1 (5 bases). Trimming removed 3 bases at V and 10 bases at J, with 15 bases between. The length of the CDR3 is 13 residues. In DNA, the CDR3 is TGTGCCAGCAGTTTGCAGGGCTGGAGGGGAGCTTTCTTT. Its protein is CASSLQGWRGAFF.

This clone was picked up a small number of times. This chain links TRBV5-4 with TRBJ2-3; 7 bases match TRBD1. Looked up from germline, CDR1 is SGHNT and CDR2 is YYREEE (reference sequence). With 0 bases clipped from V and 1 base from J, the junction kept 2 bases outside the gene matches. CDR3 length: 15 amino acids. The CDR3 DNA sequence: TGTGCCAGCAGCTTGGGTGGGACAGGCACAGATACGCAGTATTTT. It translates to CASSLGGTGTDTQYF.

This clone is labeled medium-sized. This sequence joins TRBV5-1 and TRBJ1-2, with D unresolved. The CDR3 sequence is 17 residues long. V shed 3 bases and J shed 2 bases, with 20 bases lying between them. The germline V gene has CDR1 SGHRS and CDR2 YFSETQ. CDR3 nucleotides: TGCGCCAGCAGCTCCCTCGAGGTGGGAGGTTACAACTATGGCTACACCTTC. Its protein is CASSSLEVGGYNYGYTF. Filled out from reference TRBV5-1 and TRBJ1-2, the complete variable domain reads KAGVTQTPRYLIKTRGQQVTLSCSPISGHRSVSWYQQTPGQGLQFLFEYFSETQRNKGNFPGRFSGRQFSNSRSEMNVSTLELGDSALYLCASSSLEVGGYNYGYTFGSGTRLTVV.

This CDR3 is CASSESVSRGDTQYF. Here the CDR3 DNA reads TGCGCCAGCAGTGAGTCGGTCTCGCGCGGAGATACGCAGTATTTT. The V gene is TRBV10-1, the J gene TRBJ2-3, with D unclear. Per germline, CDR1 WNHNN and CDR2 SYGVQD (reference sequence). Trimming stripped 0 bases from V and 5 bases from J, with 12 bases between. This CDR3 has 15 residues.

This clone showed up just a few times. The rearrangement joins TRBV15 to TRBJ2-1; 9 bases are shared with TRBD2. With 5 bases clipped from V and 5 bases from J, the junction kept 7 bases outside the gene matches. Germline V CDR1 and CDR2: LNHNV, YYDKDF (reference sequence). CDR3 size: 15 residues. CDR3: CATSRFAGGNNEQFF. The CDR3 bases are TGTGCCACCAGCCGTTTCGCGGGAGGGAACAATGAGCAGTTCTTC.

This clone has a handful of counts. J is TRBJ2-7 and V is TRBV6-6; 12 bases line up with TRBD2. CDR1 MNHNY and CDR2 SVGAGI come from the germline V gene (reference sequence). This CDR3 is built from 16 residues. The V segment lost 2 bases and the J segment 5 bases; nucleotides outside the gene matches: 7. The CDR3 DNA reads as TGTGCCAGCAGTTACCTCCTAGCGGGAGGGCCCCACGAGCAGTACTTC. This sequence encodes CASSYLLAGGPHEQYF.

This chain joins TRBV28 and TRBJ1-4; D might be TRBD1 (5 bases). Trimming took off 3 bases at V and 13 bases at J, with 21 bases between the two ends. Germline V CDR1 and CDR2: MDHEN, SYDVKM. The CDR3 is 15 amino acids. CDR3 nucleotides: TGTGCCAGCAGTTTGGACCTCATGCACCCCCAGGGACTGTTTTTT. Translation: CASSLDLMHPQGLFF.

The genes are TRBV14 and TRBJ1-2, with D perhaps matching TRBD1 (5 bases). Trimming removed 3 bases at V and 8 bases at J, with 19 bases between. Germline assignment: CDR1 SGHDN and CDR2 FVKESK. The CDR3 extends over 15 amino acids. This CDR3 is CASSHSTASVIGYTF. The CDR3 coding sequence is TGTGCCAGCAGCCACTCGACAGCTTCGGTAATAGGCTACACCTTC.